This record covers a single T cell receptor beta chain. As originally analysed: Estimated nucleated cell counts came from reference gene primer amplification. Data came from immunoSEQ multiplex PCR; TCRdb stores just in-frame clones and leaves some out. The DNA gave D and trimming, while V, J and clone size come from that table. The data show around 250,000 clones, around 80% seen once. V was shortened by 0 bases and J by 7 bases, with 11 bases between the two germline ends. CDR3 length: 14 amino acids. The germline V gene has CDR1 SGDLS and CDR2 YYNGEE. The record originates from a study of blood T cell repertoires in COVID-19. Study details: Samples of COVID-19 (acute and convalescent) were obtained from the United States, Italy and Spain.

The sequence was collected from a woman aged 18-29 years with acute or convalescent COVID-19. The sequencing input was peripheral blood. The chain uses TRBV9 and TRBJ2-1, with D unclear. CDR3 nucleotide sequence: TGTGCCAGCAGCGTAGACTCTTGGTCGAATGAGCAGTTCTTC. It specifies CASSVDSWSNEQFF.